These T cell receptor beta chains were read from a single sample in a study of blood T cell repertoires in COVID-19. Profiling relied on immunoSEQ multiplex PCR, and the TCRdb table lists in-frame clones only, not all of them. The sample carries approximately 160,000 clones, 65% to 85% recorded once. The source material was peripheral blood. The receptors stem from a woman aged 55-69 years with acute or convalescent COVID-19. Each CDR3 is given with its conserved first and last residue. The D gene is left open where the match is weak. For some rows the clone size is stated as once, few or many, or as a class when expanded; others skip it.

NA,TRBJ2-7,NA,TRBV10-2,TGCGCCAGCAGCCTAAAAGGGGTCTACGAGCAGTACTTC,CASSLKGVYEQYF
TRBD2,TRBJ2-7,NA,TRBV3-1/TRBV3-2,TGTGCCAGCAGCCCAGTAGGACTAGCGGGGGGCGGATACGAGCAGTACTTC,CASSPVGLAGGGYEQYF
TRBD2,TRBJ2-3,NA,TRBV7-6,TGTGCCAGCAGCTATAATGGCGGGGGGGGCACAGATACGCAGTATTTT,CASSYNGGGGTDTQYF
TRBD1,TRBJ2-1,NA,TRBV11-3,TGTGCCAGCGGCCAGGGGGAAGACAATGAGCAGTTCTTC,CASGQGEDNEQFF
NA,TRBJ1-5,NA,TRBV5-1,TGCGCCAGCAGCTTGGGTCCAGGGTTTAATCAGCCCCAGCATTTT,CASSLGPGFNQPQHF
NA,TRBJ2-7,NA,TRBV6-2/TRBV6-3,TGTGCCAGCAGCACCCTAAGGGGAAGGAGCTCCTACGAGCAGTACTTC,CASSTLRGRSSYEQYF
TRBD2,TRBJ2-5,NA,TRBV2,TGTGCCAGCAAGCGGGACGCGGGGGGCCATCAAGAGACCCAGTACTTC,CASKRDAGGHQETQYF
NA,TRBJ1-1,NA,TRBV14,TGTGCCAGCAGCCAAGATTGGCAGGGGTGGGGCACTGAAGCTTTCTTT,CASSQDWQGWGTEAFF
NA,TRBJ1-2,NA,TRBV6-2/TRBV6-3,TGTGCCAGCAGTCACATCAGGACAGACAACTATGGCTACACCTTC,CASSHIRTDNYGYTF
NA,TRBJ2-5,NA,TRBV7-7,TGTGCTAGCAGCCTCCAGGTGACAGGCAATTTACAAGAGACCCAGTACTTC,CASSLQVTGNLQETQYF
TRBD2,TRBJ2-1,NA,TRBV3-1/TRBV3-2,TGTGCCAGCAGCCACGTCGCGGGGGGGCCTATAAATGAGCAGTTCTTC,CASSHVAGGPINEQFF
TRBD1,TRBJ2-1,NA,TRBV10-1,TGCGCCAGCAGTGAGTGGGTCGGGGGACAGGCCGACTACAATGAGCAGTTCTTC,CASSEWVGGQADYNEQFF
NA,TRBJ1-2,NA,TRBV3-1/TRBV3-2,TGTGCCAGCAGCTCGATAGTAAAGGGGATCTACACCTTC,CASSSIVKGIYTF
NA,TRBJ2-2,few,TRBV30,TGTGCCTGGGCTTACACCGGGGAGCTGTTTTTT,CAWAYTGELFF
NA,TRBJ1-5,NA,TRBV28,TGTGCCAGCTGGAACAGGGAGAATCAGCCCCAGCATTTT,CASWNRENQPQHF
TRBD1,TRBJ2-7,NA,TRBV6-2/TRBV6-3,TGTGCCAGCAGTTACCCGGGACAGCCATCCTACGAGCAGTACTTC,CASSYPGQPSYEQYF
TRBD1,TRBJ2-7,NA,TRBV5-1,TGCGCCAGCAGCTTGGGGGACAGGGACTCCTACGAGCAGTACTTC,CASSLGDRDSYEQYF
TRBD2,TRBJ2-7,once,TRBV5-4,TGTGCCAGCAGCTTTGGCGGGGGCGAGCAGTACTTC,CASSFGGGEQYF
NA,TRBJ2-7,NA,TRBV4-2,TGTGCCAGCAGCCAAGAGGGGACCGGGAGAGACGAGCAGTACTTC,CASSQEGTGRDEQYF
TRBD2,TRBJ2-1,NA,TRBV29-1,TGCAGCCCTAGCCTAAGGCGGGGGGGACTGAATGAGCAGTTCTTC,CSPSLRRGGLNEQFF
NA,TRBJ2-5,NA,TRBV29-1,TGCAGCGTCCCAAGAGTGGGGGGGCAGCTAGAGACCCAGTACTTC,CSVPRVGGQLETQYF
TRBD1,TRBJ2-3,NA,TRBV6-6,TGTGCCAGCAGTTACGGGGACAGGGGCACAGATACGCAGTATTTT,CASSYGDRGTDTQYF
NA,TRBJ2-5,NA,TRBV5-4,TGTGCCAGCAGCCCTGGACAGAAGTACCAAGAGACCCAGTACTTC,CASSPGQKYQETQYF
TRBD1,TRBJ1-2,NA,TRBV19,TGTGCCAGTCAGGGGGCACTCTATGGCTACACCTTC,CASQGALYGYTF
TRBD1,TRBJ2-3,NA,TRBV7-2,TGTGCCAGCAGCTTAGTTGGACAGGGTCGCACAGATACGCAGTATTTT,CASSLVGQGRTDTQYF
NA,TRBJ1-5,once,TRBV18,TGTGCCAGCTCACCCAGTCCTCCTCAGCCCCAGCATTTT,CASSPSPPQPQHF
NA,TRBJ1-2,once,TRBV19,TGTGCCAGTATTGCGGGAGAATATGGCTACACCTTC,CASIAGEYGYTF
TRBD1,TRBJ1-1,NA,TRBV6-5,TGTGCCACGACTCCGAGTAGGGGGCTCACTGAAGCTTTCTTT,CATTPSRGLTEAFF
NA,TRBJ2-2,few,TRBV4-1,TGCGCCAGCAGTAAAGCCGGGGATACCGGGGAGCTGTTTTTT,CASSKAGDTGELFF
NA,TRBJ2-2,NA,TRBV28,TGTGCCAGCAGTCTCAGGGGCGGGGAGCTGTTTTTT,CASSLRGGELFF
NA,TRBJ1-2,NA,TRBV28,TGTGCCAGCAGTTTAACGGGGGGGGCTAACTATGGCTACACCTTC,CASSLTGGANYGYTF
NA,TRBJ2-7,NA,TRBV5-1,TGCGCCAGCAGCTTGATTCAGATAAGCTCCTACGAGCAGTACTTC,CASSLIQISSYEQYF
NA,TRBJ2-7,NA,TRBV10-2,TGCGCCAGCAGTGTAGGGGCCTTTCGCTCCTACGAGCAGTACTTC,CASSVGAFRSYEQYF
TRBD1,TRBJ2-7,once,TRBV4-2,TGTGCCAGCAGCCCCCGATCCGGGACAGGGGGTGAGCAGTACTTC,CASSPRSGTGGEQYF
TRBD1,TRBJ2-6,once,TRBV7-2,TGTGCCAGCAGGGCTGCGGGACAGGGCCCGGGGGCCAACGTCCTGACTTTC,CASRAAGQGPGANVLTF
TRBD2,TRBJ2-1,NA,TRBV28,TGTGCCAGCAGTCCACGGGGGGGCTCCTACAATGAGCAGTTCTTC,CASSPRGGSYNEQFF
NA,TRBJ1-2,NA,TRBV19,TGTGCCAGTAGTATAGGGGAAGAGGGCGGCTACACCTTC,CASSIGEEGGYTF
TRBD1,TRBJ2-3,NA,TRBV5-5,TGTGCCAGCAGCTTGGTCTTGACAGGGGGGGATACGCAGTATTTT,CASSLVLTGGDTQYF
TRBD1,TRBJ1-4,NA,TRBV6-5,TGTGCCAGCAGCCAGGACAGGGGGCAGGGTGAAAAACTGTTTTTT,CASSQDRGQGEKLFF
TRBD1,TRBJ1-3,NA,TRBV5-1,TGCGCCAGCAGCCAGACAGGGGACGGAAACACCATATATTTT,CASSQTGDGNTIYF
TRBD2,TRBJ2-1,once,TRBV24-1,TGTGCCACCAGTGATATGACTAGCGGGGGGCTTGAGCAGTTCTTC,CATSDMTSGGLEQFF
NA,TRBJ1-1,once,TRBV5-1,TGCGCCAGCAGCGAGGCTATGAACACTGAAGCTTTCTTT,CASSEAMNTEAFF
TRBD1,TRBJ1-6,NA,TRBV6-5,TGTGCCAGCAGTTACCAGGGGGCTAGAGATAATTCACCCCTCCACTTT,CASSYQGARDNSPLHF